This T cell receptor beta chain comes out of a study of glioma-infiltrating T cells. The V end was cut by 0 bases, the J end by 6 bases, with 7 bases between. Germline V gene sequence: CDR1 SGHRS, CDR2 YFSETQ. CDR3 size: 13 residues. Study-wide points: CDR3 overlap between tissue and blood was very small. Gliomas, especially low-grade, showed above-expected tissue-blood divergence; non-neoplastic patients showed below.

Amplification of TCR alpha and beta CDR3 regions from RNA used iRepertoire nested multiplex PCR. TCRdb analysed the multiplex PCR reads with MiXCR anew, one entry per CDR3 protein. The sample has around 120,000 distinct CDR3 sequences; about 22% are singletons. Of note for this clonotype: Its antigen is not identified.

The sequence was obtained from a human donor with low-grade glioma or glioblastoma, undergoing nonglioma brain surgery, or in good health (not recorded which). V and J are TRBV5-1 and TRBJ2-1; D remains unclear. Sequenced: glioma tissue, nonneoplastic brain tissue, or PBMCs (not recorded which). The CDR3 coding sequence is TGCGCCAGCAGCTTGGCACCCGTCAATGAGCAGTTCTTC. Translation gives CASSLAPVNEQFF.